The source of this T cell receptor (beta chain) is a study of T cell repertoires in cytomegalovirus infection. Study in general: It can be stated that public TCR beta signatures indicated CMV infection as well as a matching HLA type. General study points: Dominant in the ex vivo response were TCR beta clonotypes restricted by HLA-C and specific for CMV.

TCRdb used MiXCR to reprocess the reads, holding one entry per CDR3 protein. This repertoire shows around 750,000 distinct CDR3 sequences, 32% found once; its top ten account for over 10%. The V end lost 3 bases, the J end lost 6 bases, and 14 bases lay between the germline ends. Germline V lookup: CDR1 LGHNA, CDR2 YNFKEQ. The length of the CDR3 is 14 residues. With respect to this clonotype: Its antigen is not known.

V and J are TRBV4-2 and TRBJ1-1; maybe TRBD1 (6 bases). The sample consisted of cultured CD8+ T cells from PBMCs, taken from culture after CMV antigen stimulation. The clonotype comes from a human donor in good health (CMV status not recorded). Some clones in this sample may be carry-over from other donors' samples. CDR3 coding DNA: TGTGCCAGCAGCCAGCACCAGGGGAGCGCTGAAGCTTTCTTT. This encodes CASSQHQGSAEAFF.